The rows below give T cell receptor beta chains drawn from one sample of a study of vaccination effects on CD4 cells after COVID-19. These receptors have no known antigen. The table came from immunoSEQ multiplex PCR; TCRdb's copy has only in-frame clones and leaves some out. The table shows around 33,000 clones, with approximately 60% occurring only once. The sample consisted of CD4+ T cells from PBMCs cultured with SARS-CoV-2 spike peptides, taken after COVID-19 vaccination. All receptors derive from a human donor who received a COVID-19 vaccine. Both conserved end residues are part of each CDR3. A D gene is named only where the DNA matches it firmly. The listing skips clone size in some rows; elsewhere it reads once, few, many or a size class.

abundance: NA
j_gene: TRBJ2-5
v_gene: TRBV4-1
d_gene: TRBD2
CDR3nt: TGCGCCAGCAGCCAAGAAATCGAACTAGCGGGAGAGGAGACCCAGTACTTC
CDR3aa: CASSQEIELAGEETQYF

abundance: few
j_gene: TRBJ1-2
v_gene: TRBV6-5
d_gene: NA
CDR3nt: TGTGCCGGTCAGACGAACTATGGCTACACCTTC
CDR3aa: CAGQTNYGYTF

abundance: NA
j_gene: TRBJ2-7
v_gene: TRBV11-2
d_gene: NA
CDR3nt: TGTGCCAGCAGCTTTGCGAACGAGCAGTACTTC
CDR3aa: CASSFANEQYF

abundance: NA
j_gene: TRBJ1-3
v_gene: TRBV9
d_gene: NA
CDR3nt: TGTGCCAGCAGCGCGCCCGGGGGATCGGGAAACACCATATATTTT
CDR3aa: CASSAPGGSGNTIYF

abundance: NA
j_gene: TRBJ2-7
v_gene: TRBV5-1
d_gene: TRBD2
CDR3nt: TGCGCCAGCAGCTTGGCCCTAGCGGGAGGTTACTACGAGCAGTACTTC
CDR3aa: CASSLALAGGYYEQYF

abundance: NA
j_gene: TRBJ2-2
v_gene: TRBV4-2
d_gene: NA
CDR3nt: TGTGCCAGCAGCCCCCGACGTTGGACCGGGGAGCTGTTTTTT
CDR3aa: CASSPRRWTGELFF

abundance: NA
j_gene: TRBJ1-2
v_gene: TRBV6-1
d_gene: NA
CDR3nt: TGTGCCAGCAGTGATACTGACTATGGCTACACCTTC
CDR3aa: CASSDTDYGYTF

abundance: NA
j_gene: TRBJ2-1
v_gene: TRBV25-1
d_gene: TRBD2
CDR3nt: TGTGCCAGCAGTGATATCGGGACTAGCACTGAGCAGTTCTTC
CDR3aa: CASSDIGTSTEQFF

abundance: NA
j_gene: TRBJ1-1
v_gene: TRBV10-3
d_gene: NA
CDR3nt: TGTGCCATCAGTGATAAGGGAGGGAGGAACACTGAAGCTTTCTTT
CDR3aa: CAISDKGGRNTEAFF

abundance: few
j_gene: TRBJ2-3
v_gene: TRBV4-1
d_gene: NA
CDR3nt: TGCGCCAGCAGCCAATTTCTTACAGATACGCAGTATTTT
CDR3aa: CASSQFLTDTQYF

abundance: once
j_gene: TRBJ2-7
v_gene: TRBV5-1
d_gene: NA
CDR3nt: TGCGCCAGCAGCTTGGGAGGCGGACGGACAGAGCAGTACTTC
CDR3aa: CASSLGGGRTEQYF

abundance: few
j_gene: TRBJ2-2
v_gene: TRBV18
d_gene: NA
CDR3nt: TGTGCCAGCAGACAGGACACCGGGGAGCTGTTTTTT
CDR3aa: CASRQDTGELFF

abundance: NA
j_gene: TRBJ2-7
v_gene: TRBV5-8
d_gene: TRBD1
CDR3nt: TGTGCCAGCAGACCCCGGGACAGGGATTTAACGGACTTC
CDR3aa: CASRPRDRDLTDF

abundance: NA
j_gene: TRBJ2-1
v_gene: TRBV3-1/TRBV3-2
d_gene: TRBD2
CDR3nt: TGTGCCAGCAGCCCCCAGGGACTAGTCATCAATGAGCAGTTCTTC
CDR3aa: CASSPQGLVINEQFF

abundance: NA
j_gene: TRBJ1-4
v_gene: TRBV5-1
d_gene: TRBD1
CDR3nt: TGCGCCAGCAGCTCAATCGGGACAGGAGTTAATGAAAAACTGTTTTTT
CDR3aa: CASSSIGTGVNEKLFF

abundance: few
j_gene: TRBJ1-1
v_gene: TRBV7-8
d_gene: NA
CDR3nt: TGTGCCAGCAGTTCAAGGGAGGGTCGCACTGAAGCTTTCTTT
CDR3aa: CASSSREGRTEAFF

abundance: few
j_gene: TRBJ1-5
v_gene: TRBV24-1
d_gene: TRBD1
CDR3nt: TGTGCCACCAGTGATTCTGGGACAGCCATCAATCAGCCCCAGCATTTT
CDR3aa: CATSDSGTAINQPQHF

abundance: NA
j_gene: TRBJ1-1
v_gene: TRBV7-2
d_gene: NA
CDR3nt: TGTGCCAGCAGCTTAGAGAGGGTTTCGGGCACTGAAGCTTTCTTT
CDR3aa: CASSLERVSGTEAFF

abundance: NA
j_gene: TRBJ1-2
v_gene: TRBV5-6
d_gene: TRBD1
CDR3nt: TGTGCCAGCAGCTTGGCTAGGGGGCGCGTCTACACCTTC
CDR3aa: CASSLARGRVYTF

abundance: few
j_gene: TRBJ2-5
v_gene: TRBV7-7
d_gene: TRBD1
CDR3nt: TGTGCCAGCAGTACGGGCAGGGGGTCACAAGAGACCCAGTACTTC
CDR3aa: CASSTGRGSQETQYF

abundance: NA
j_gene: TRBJ1-6
v_gene: TRBV7-6
d_gene: TRBD1
CDR3nt: TGTGCCAGCAGCTTGACGGGACAGGGGTATTCACCCCTCCACTTT
CDR3aa: CASSLTGQGYSPLHF

abundance: NA
j_gene: TRBJ1-6
v_gene: TRBV27
d_gene: TRBD1
CDR3nt: TGTGCCAGCAGTTTTGCCGGGACAGGTCGGCTTTCACCCCTCCACTTT
CDR3aa: CASSFAGTGRLSPLHF

abundance: NA
j_gene: TRBJ2-6
v_gene: TRBV18
d_gene: NA
CDR3nt: TGTGCCAGCTCAACCCCCTGGGGGTTTGGGGCCAACGTCCTGACTTTC
CDR3aa: CASSTPWGFGANVLTF

abundance: NA
j_gene: TRBJ2-1
v_gene: TRBV29-1
d_gene: TRBD1
CDR3nt: TGCAGCGTTGTAGGGACAGGCTACAATGAGCAGTTCTTC
CDR3aa: CSVVGTGYNEQFF

abundance: few
j_gene: TRBJ1-1
v_gene: TRBV10-2
d_gene: NA
CDR3nt: TGCGCCGCCATCGAGAAAGGGAGGGGACAGAACACTGAAGCTTTCTTT
CDR3aa: CAAIEKGRGQNTEAFF

abundance: NA
j_gene: TRBJ2-3
v_gene: TRBV10-3
d_gene: TRBD2
CDR3nt: TGTGCCATCAGTGAGCGTCTAGCGGGGCAGACTAGCACAGATACGCAGTATTTT
CDR3aa: CAISERLAGQTSTDTQYF

abundance: NA
j_gene: TRBJ2-3
v_gene: TRBV6-5
d_gene: NA
CDR3nt: TGTGCCAGCAGTTACGGTGGCCTAACAGATACGCAGTATTTT
CDR3aa: CASSYGGLTDTQYF

abundance: few
j_gene: TRBJ2-2
v_gene: TRBV11-3
d_gene: TRBD1
CDR3nt: TGTGCCAGCAGCTTGGGACAGCTAAAAACCGGGGAGCTGTTTTTT
CDR3aa: CASSLGQLKTGELFF

abundance: NA
j_gene: TRBJ2-3
v_gene: TRBV10-2
d_gene: NA
CDR3nt: TGCGCCAGCAGTCCAAGACTAGCAGATACGCAGTATTTT
CDR3aa: CASSPRLADTQYF

abundance: NA
j_gene: TRBJ1-6
v_gene: TRBV5-1
d_gene: NA
CDR3nt: TGCGCCAGCAGCTTGAGGGGCGTGGGTGATTCACCCCTCCACTTT
CDR3aa: CASSLRGVGDSPLHF

abundance: NA
j_gene: TRBJ2-1
v_gene: TRBV5-1
d_gene: NA
CDR3nt: TGCGCCAGCAGCTTGGAGTCGAGGGGAGTGGGTGAGCAGTTCTTC
CDR3aa: CASSLESRGVGEQFF

abundance: NA
j_gene: TRBJ2-7
v_gene: TRBV13
d_gene: NA
CDR3nt: TGTGCCAGCAGCTTGACTACCTACGAGCAGTACTTC
CDR3aa: CASSLTTYEQYF

abundance: once
j_gene: TRBJ2-3
v_gene: TRBV5-1
d_gene: NA
CDR3nt: TGCGCCAGCTCTCCCTCAGCCTGGGATACGCAGTATTTT
CDR3aa: CASSPSAWDTQYF

abundance: NA
j_gene: TRBJ2-5
v_gene: TRBV5-4
d_gene: NA
CDR3nt: TGTGCCAGCAGCTTGGAGACCGAACCAGGAGAGACCCAGTACTTC
CDR3aa: CASSLETEPGETQYF

abundance: few
j_gene: TRBJ1-2
v_gene: TRBV4-1
d_gene: TRBD1
CDR3nt: TGCGCCAGCAGTCAACCCCGGGGCGGTGAGACAGGGGGCCACCATGGCTACACCTTC
CDR3aa: CASSQPRGGETGGHHGYTF

abundance: NA
j_gene: TRBJ2-5
v_gene: TRBV20-1
d_gene: TRBD1
CDR3nt: TGCAGTGCTAGTGGACAGGCACAAGAGACCCAGTACTTC
CDR3aa: CSASGQAQETQYF

abundance: few
j_gene: TRBJ2-2
v_gene: TRBV30
d_gene: TRBD1
CDR3nt: TGTGCCTGGAGACCGGGACAGGTGAACACCGGGGAGCTGTTTTTT
CDR3aa: CAWRPGQVNTGELFF

abundance: NA
j_gene: TRBJ2-2
v_gene: TRBV27
d_gene: TRBD2
CDR3nt: TGTGCCAGCAGGACCGGGACTAGCACCGGGGAGCTGTTTTTT
CDR3aa: CASRTGTSTGELFF

abundance: NA
j_gene: TRBJ1-6
v_gene: TRBV7-9
d_gene: NA
CDR3nt: TGTGCCAGCAGCTTAGTAGGCAGGGGACATTCACCCCTCCACTTT
CDR3aa: CASSLVGRGHSPLHF

abundance: NA
j_gene: TRBJ1-5
v_gene: TRBV12-5
d_gene: NA
CDR3nt: TGTGCTAGTGGTTTGGCTGGTGGGAGTCAGCCCCAGCATTTT
CDR3aa: CASGLAGGSQPQHF

abundance: NA
j_gene: TRBJ1-6
v_gene: TRBV5-1
d_gene: NA
CDR3nt: TGCGCCAGCAGCCCCCTGGGACCGAATGATTTAGGCGGTAATTCACCCCTCCACTTT
CDR3aa: CASSPLGPNDLGGNSPLHF

abundance: NA
j_gene: TRBJ2-5
v_gene: TRBV11-2
d_gene: TRBD1
CDR3nt: TGTGCCAGCAGCAACAGGGGAGTCGGATATCGAGAGACCCAGTACTTC
CDR3aa: CASSNRGVGYRETQYF

abundance: NA
j_gene: TRBJ1-6
v_gene: TRBV6-4
d_gene: NA
CDR3nt: TGTGCCAGCAGTCCCGAGGCCTTTAATTCACCCCTCCACTTT
CDR3aa: CASSPEAFNSPLHF

abundance: NA
j_gene: TRBJ1-1
v_gene: TRBV7-6
d_gene: TRBD1
CDR3nt: TGTGCCAGCAGCTTACGTTACCGGGACAGGTCTTCGTACACTGAAGCTTTCTTT
CDR3aa: CASSLRYRDRSSYTEAFF

abundance: NA
j_gene: TRBJ1-3
v_gene: TRBV2
d_gene: TRBD1
CDR3nt: TGTGCCAGCAGCTTGGGGGGGACAGACTACTCTGGAAACACCATATATTTT
CDR3aa: CASSLGGTDYSGNTIYF

abundance: NA
j_gene: TRBJ2-7
v_gene: TRBV7-6
d_gene: NA
CDR3nt: TGTGCCAGCAGCTTAGAGGGCGCAGGTATCTACGAGCAGTACTTC
CDR3aa: CASSLEGAGIYEQYF

abundance: NA
j_gene: TRBJ2-7
v_gene: TRBV19
d_gene: TRBD1
CDR3nt: TGTGCCAGTAGCGTTAACCGGGACAGAGAGCAGTACTTC
CDR3aa: CASSVNRDREQYF

abundance: NA
j_gene: TRBJ2-5
v_gene: TRBV2
d_gene: NA
CDR3nt: TGTGCCAGCAGTGCGCAGGGGCAAGAGACCCAGTACTTC
CDR3aa: CASSAQGQETQYF

abundance: once
j_gene: TRBJ2-5
v_gene: TRBV30
d_gene: NA
CDR3nt: TGTGCCGGGGCACGGGGGGCTGGGGAGACCCAGTACTTC
CDR3aa: CAGARGAGETQYF

abundance: NA
j_gene: TRBJ1-3
v_gene: TRBV4-1
d_gene: TRBD1
CDR3nt: TGCGCCAGCAGCCAAGATTGGACAGGGACTGGAAACACCATATATTTT
CDR3aa: CASSQDWTGTGNTIYF

abundance: NA
j_gene: TRBJ2-7
v_gene: TRBV19
d_gene: TRBD2
CDR3nt: TGTGCCAGTCGCGGCAAACTAGCGGACTACGAGCAGTACTTC
CDR3aa: CASRGKLADYEQYF

abundance: few
j_gene: TRBJ2-5
v_gene: TRBV21-1
d_gene: NA
CDR3nt: TGTGCCAGCAGCACCAATGACAGGGACCAAGAGACCCAGTACTTC
CDR3aa: CASSTNDRDQETQYF